Below, one TCR beta chain is given with its context. This sample is part of a study of blood T cell repertoires in COVID-19. Study overall: From T cells, B-cell-depleted T cells, or PBMCs came the material, which was cDNA or gDNA.

Generated by immunoSEQ multiplex PCR, the TCRdb table keeps only in-frame clones and is missing some. The table shows about 65,000 clones, with 93% occurring only once. CDR1 and CDR2 (germline): SEHNR, FQNEAQ (reference sequence). Trimming took off 2 bases at V and 3 bases at J, with 4 bases between the two ends. This CDR3 contains 12 residues. The chain carries TRBV7-9 and TRBJ1-2, with unresolved D. The TCR comes from a man between 70 and 80 years old with active COVID-19. Sequences were obtained from peripheral blood. CDR3 coding DNA: TGTGCCAGCAGCTTAATAGACTATGGCTACACCTTC. Amino acid sequence: CASSLIDYGYTF.